The 10 T cell receptor beta chains below come from one sample, sequenced in a study of T cell changes during pregnancy in multiple sclerosis. Assay: immunoSEQ multiplex PCR; the TCRdb copy retains only in-frame clones and omits some. The table lists 60,000 to 85,000 clones, less than 95% of them singletons, with 0.58% in the top ten. The sample here was peripheral blood, taken in the third trimester of pregnancy. These receptors all stem from a female donor with multiple sclerosis, enrolled in a pregnancy study.

The J gene is TRBJ1-1, the V gene TRBV6-4; D not certain. Germline V gene sequence: CDR1 MRHNA, CDR2 SNTAGT. The CDR3 is 13 amino acids. Trimming took off 2 bases at V and 1 base at J, with 5 bases between the two ends. CDR3 residues: CASSDTENTEAFF. CDR3 DNA sequence: TGTGCCAGCAGTGACACAGAGAACACTGAAGCTTTCTTT.

V gene TRBV14 combines with J gene TRBJ1-2, with D unclear. V was cut by 4 bases and J by 8 bases, with 17 bases left in between. This CDR3 has 14 residues. Germline CDR1 and CDR2: SGHDN and FVKESK. The CDR3 sequence: CASSPGFPRSGYTF. The CDR3 DNA reads as TGTGCCAGCAGCCCGGGGTTCCCTCGATCAGGCTACACCTTC.

This chain links TRBV27 with TRBJ2-1, with 9 bases fitting TRBD2. Germline loops: CDR1 MNHEY, CDR2 SMNVEV (reference sequence). After removal of 6 bases from V and 0 bases from J, the junction contained 6 bases not matched to a gene. The length of the CDR3 is 16 residues. In nucleotides, the CDR3 is TGTGCCAGCAGGCAAGCTAGCGGGGCCTCCTACAATGAGCAGTTCTTC. Translating gives CASRQASGASYNEQFF.

The chain uses TRBV29-1 and TRBJ1-3; no reliable D call. Trimming cost V 6 bases and J 2 bases, with 11 bases left between them. Germline V gene sequence: CDR1 SQVTM, CDR2 ANQGSEA. This CDR3 comprises 13 residues. CDR3 protein: CSVSGGTGNTIYF. The CDR3 DNA sequence: TGCAGCGTCTCCGGAGGAACTGGAAACACCATATATTTT.

The V call is TRBV7-7, the J call TRBJ2-5; the D gene is possibly TRBD2 (5 bases). The germline gives CDR1 SSHAT, CDR2 FNYEAQ (reference sequence). The CDR3 is made up of 13 amino acids. CDR3 amino acids: CASRLAPGETQYF. CDR3 DNA sequence: TGTGCTAGCCGGCTAGCTCCCGGGGAGACCCAGTACTTC.

J is TRBJ2-3 and V is TRBV5-8; D possibly corresponds to TRBD2 (5 bases). This CDR3 contains 13 residues. Per the germline V gene, CDR1 is SGHTS and CDR2 is YDEGEE. The V end lost 0 bases, the J end lost 3 bases, and 5 bases lay between the germline ends. DNA of the CDR3: TGTGCCAGCAGCTTGGGGGAGACAGATACGCAGTATTTT. Protein: CASSLGETDTQYF. Supplemented by reference TRBV5-8 and TRBJ2-3, the full variable domain reads EAGVTQSPTHLIKTRGQQATLRCSPISGHTSVYWYQQALGLGLQFLLWYDEGEERNRGNFPPRFSGRQFPNYSSELNVNALELEDSALYLCASSLGETDTQYFGPGTRLTVL.

The chain combines TRBV5-6 with TRBJ2-1, with 8 bases that match TRBD1. The length of the CDR3 is 15 residues. Losses at the gene ends were 4 bases for V and 5 bases for J; bases not matched to a gene: 8. CDR1 and CDR2 from the germline V gene are SGHDT and YYEEEE. The CDR3 nucleotides are TGTGCCAGCAGCCTGACAGGGGCGGTCCACAATGAGCAGTTCTTC. It yields the protein CASSLTGAVHNEQFF. The variable domain in full, completed from reference TRBV5-6 and TRBJ2-1, reads DAGVTQSPTHLIKTRGQQVTLRCSPKSGHDTVSWYQQALGQGPQFIFQYYEEEERQRGNFPDRFSGHQFPNYSSELNVNALLLGDSALYLCASSLTGAVHNEQFFGPGTRLTVL.

The chain recombines TRBV4-2 with TRBJ1-1; 7 positions agree with TRBD1. Germline CDR1 is LGHNA and CDR2 is YNFKEQ. V was clipped by 7 bases and J by 2 bases; unmatched bases: 7. The CDR3 spans 14 residues. Written as DNA, the CDR3 is TGTGCCAGCACCCTAACAGGGGTAAACACTGAAGCTTTCTTT. Encoded protein: CASTLTGVNTEAFF.

This clone was recorded once. V is TRBV19 and J is TRBJ1-4; D is ambiguous. This CDR3 is built from 13 residues. Germline CDR1 is LNHDA and CDR2 is SQIVND (reference sequence). V lost 3 bases and J 4 bases, leaving 6 bases between the germline ends. The CDR3 DNA sequence: TGTGCCAGTAGTATCTCCCTTAATGAAAAACTGTTTTTT. This gives the protein CASSISLNEKLFF.

This chain joins TRBV7-2 and TRBJ2-5; perhaps TRBD2 as D (5 bases). Trimming cost V 8 bases and J 5 bases, with 15 bases left between them. This CDR3 has 13 residues. CDR1 and CDR2 (germline): SGHTA, FQGNSA. CDR3 residues: CASDVGAGETQYF. CDR3 nucleotide sequence: TGTGCCAGCGACGTCGGCGCGGGTGAGACCCAGTACTTC.